This TCR beta chain was recovered during a study of CD8 T cells in Susac syndrome. General study results and limits: Where Susac syndrome CD4+ T cell repertoires were concerned, no clonal expansion was evident.

As regards this clonotype: Its antigen is unidentified.

The CDR3 is made up of 15 amino acids. Germline V CDR1 and CDR2: DFQATT, SNEGSKA (reference sequence). Trimming stripped 4 bases from V and 5 bases from J, with 19 bases between. Reverse transcription of roughly 0.45 to 1 ug RNA used random hexamers. Via MiXCR, TCRdb re-called the immunoSEQ multiplex PCR reads, giving one row per CDR3 protein. This table holds more than 150,000 distinct CDR3 sequences, roughly 95% found once. V gene TRBV20-1 combines with J gene TRBJ2-3; D unresolved. This receptor was obtained from a human donor with Susac syndrome. The sequencing input was CD4+ T cells from PBMCs. The CDR3 region has the DNA TGCAGTGCTATTCCCCTTCTACTGCTCGTAGATACGCAGTATTTT. Protein sequence: CSAIPLLLLVDTQYF.